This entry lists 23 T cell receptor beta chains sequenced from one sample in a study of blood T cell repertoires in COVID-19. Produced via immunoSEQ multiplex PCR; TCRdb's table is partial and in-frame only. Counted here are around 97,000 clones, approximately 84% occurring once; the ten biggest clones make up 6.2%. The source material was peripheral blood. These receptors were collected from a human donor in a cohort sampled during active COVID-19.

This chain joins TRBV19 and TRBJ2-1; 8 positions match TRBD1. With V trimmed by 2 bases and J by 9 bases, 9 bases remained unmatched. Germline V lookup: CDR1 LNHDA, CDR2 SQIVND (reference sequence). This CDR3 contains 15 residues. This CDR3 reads CASSISTGVFTEQFF. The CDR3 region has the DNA TGTGCCAGTAGTATATCGACAGGGGTATTCACTGAGCAGTTCTTC.

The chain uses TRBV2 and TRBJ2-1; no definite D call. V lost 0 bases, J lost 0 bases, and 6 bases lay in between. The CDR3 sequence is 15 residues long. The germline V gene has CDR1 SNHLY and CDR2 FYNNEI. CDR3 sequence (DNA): TGTGCCAGCAGTGAAGCAGCTACCTCCTACAATGAGCAGTTCTTC. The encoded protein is CASSEAATSYNEQFF.

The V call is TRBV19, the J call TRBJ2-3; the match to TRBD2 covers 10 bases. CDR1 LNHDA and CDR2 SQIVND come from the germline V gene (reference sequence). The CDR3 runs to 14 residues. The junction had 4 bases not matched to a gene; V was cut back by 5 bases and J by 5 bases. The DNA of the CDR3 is TGTGCCAGTAGTCTCCTAGCGGGAGAAGATACGCAGTATTTT. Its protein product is CASSLLAGEDTQYF.

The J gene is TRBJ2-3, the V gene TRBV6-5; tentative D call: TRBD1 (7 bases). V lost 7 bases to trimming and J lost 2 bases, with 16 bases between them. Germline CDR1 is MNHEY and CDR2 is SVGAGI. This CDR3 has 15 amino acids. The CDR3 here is CASTARGDNTDTQYF. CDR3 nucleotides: TGTGCCAGCACCGCCAGGGGGGACAACACAGATACGCAGTATTTT.

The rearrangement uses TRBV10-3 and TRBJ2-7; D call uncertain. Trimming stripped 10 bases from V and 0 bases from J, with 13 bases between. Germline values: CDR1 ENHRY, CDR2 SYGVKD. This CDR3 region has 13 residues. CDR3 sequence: CATRPAGSYEQYF. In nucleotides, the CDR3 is TGTGCCACCCGCCCGGCAGGCTCCTACGAGCAGTACTTC.

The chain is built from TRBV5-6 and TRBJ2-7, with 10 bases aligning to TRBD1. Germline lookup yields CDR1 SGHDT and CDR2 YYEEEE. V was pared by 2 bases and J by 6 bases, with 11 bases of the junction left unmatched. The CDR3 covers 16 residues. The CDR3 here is CASSFSSGQGSPEQYF. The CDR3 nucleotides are TGTGCCAGCAGCTTTTCCTCGGGACAGGGGAGTCCCGAGCAGTACTTC.

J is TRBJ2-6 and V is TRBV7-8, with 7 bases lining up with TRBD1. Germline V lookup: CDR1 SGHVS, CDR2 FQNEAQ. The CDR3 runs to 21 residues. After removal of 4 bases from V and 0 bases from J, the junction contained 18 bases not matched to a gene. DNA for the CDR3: TGTGCCAGCAGCTCCTCTATAGGGACAGATGACCTTTACTCTGGGGCCAACGTCCTGACTTTC. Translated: CASSSSIGTDDLYSGANVLTF. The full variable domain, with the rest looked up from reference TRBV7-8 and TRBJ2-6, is GAGVSQSPRYKVAKRGQDVALRCDPISGHVSLFWYQQALGQGPEFLTYFQNEAQLDKSGLPSDRFFAERPEGSVSTLKIQRTQQEDSAVYLCASSSSIGTDDLYSGANVLTFGAGSRLTVL.

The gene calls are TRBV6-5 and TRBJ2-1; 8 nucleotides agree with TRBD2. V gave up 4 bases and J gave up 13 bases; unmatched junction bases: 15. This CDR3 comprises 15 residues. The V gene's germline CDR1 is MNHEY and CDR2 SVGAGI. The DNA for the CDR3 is TGTGCCAGCAGTTCTACGGCGGGGGGTGTAGGTTCCCAGTTCTTC. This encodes CASSSTAGGVGSQFF.

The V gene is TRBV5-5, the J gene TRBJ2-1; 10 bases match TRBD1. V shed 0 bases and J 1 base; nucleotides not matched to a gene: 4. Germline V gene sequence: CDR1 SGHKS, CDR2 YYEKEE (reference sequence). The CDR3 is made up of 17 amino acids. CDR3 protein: CASSLGWDRGSYNEQFF. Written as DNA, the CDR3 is TGTGCCAGCAGCTTGGGATGGGACAGGGGTTCCTACAATGAGCAGTTCTTC.

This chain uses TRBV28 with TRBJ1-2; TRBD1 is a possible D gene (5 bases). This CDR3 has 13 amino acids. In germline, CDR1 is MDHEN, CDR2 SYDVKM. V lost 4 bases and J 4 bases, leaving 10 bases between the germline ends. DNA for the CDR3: TGTGCCAGCAGTTCCCTGGGGGGCTATGGCTACACCTTC. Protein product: CASSSLGGYGYTF.

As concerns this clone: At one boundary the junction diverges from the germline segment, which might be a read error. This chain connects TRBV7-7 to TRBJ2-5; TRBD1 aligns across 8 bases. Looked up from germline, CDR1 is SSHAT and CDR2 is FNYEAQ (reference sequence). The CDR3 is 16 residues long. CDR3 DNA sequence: TGTGCTAGCAGCCTTTCAGGGGGCGCAGGGAGAGAGACCCAGTACTTC. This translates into CASSLSGGAGRETQYF.

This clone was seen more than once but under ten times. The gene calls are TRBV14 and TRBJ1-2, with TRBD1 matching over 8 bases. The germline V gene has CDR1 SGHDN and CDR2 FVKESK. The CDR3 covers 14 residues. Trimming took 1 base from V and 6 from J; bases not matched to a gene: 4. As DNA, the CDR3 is TGTGCCAGCAGCCAAGTAGGGACAGGACATGGCTACACCTTC. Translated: CASSQVGTGHGYTF.

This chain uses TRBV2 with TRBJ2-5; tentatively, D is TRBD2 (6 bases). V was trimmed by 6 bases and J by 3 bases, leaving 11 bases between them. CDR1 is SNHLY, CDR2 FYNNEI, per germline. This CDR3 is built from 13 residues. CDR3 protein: CASRRDPEETQYF. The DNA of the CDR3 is TGTGCCAGCAGGCGGGATCCAGAAGAGACCCAGTACTTC.

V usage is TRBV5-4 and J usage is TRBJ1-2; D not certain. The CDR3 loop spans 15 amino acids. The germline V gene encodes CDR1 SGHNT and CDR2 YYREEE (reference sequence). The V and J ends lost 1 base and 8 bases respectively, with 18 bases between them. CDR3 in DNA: TGTGCCAGCAGCTTGTCCGCAGGTTGGTCCTCCGGCTACACCTTC. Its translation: CASSLSAGWSSGYTF.

This CDR3 reads CASSLHYEQYF. The DNA for the CDR3 is TGCGCCAGCAGCTTGCACTACGAGCAGTACTTC. The chain joins TRBV5-1 to TRBJ2-7, with D hard to call. The CDR3 has 11 residues. V dropped 1 base and J dropped 3 bases, with 2 bases sitting between them. The V gene's germline CDR1 is SGHRS and CDR2 YFSETQ. Using reference TRBV5-1 and TRBJ2-7 for the parts outside the CDR3, the full variable domain is KAGVTQTPRYLIKTRGQQVTLSCSPISGHRSVSWYQQTPGQGLQFLFEYFSETQRNKGNFPGRFSGRQFSNSRSEMNVSTLELGDSALYLCASSLHYEQYFGPGTRLTVT.

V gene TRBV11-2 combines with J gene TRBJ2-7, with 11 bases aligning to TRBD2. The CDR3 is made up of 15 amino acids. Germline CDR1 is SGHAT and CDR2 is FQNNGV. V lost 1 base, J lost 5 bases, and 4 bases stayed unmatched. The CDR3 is CASSLVAGGPHEQYF. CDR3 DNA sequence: TGTGCCAGCAGCTTAGTAGCGGGAGGGCCCCACGAGCAGTACTTC.

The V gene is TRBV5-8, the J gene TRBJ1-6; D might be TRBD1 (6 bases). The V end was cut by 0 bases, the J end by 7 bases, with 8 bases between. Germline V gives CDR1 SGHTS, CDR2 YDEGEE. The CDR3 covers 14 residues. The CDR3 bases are TGTGCCAGCAGCTTGGGACAGGAAAATTCACCCCTCCACTTT. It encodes CASSLGQENSPLHF.

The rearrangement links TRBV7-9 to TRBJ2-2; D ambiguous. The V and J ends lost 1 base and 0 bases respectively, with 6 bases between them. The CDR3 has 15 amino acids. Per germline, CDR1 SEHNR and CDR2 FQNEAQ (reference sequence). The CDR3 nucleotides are TGTGCCAGCAGCTTAGTGGTAGCGAACACCGGGGAGCTGTTTTTT. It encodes CASSLVVANTGELFF.

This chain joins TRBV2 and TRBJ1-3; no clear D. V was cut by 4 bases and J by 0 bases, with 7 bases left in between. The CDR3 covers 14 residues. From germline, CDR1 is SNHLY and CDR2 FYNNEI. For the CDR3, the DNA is TGTGCCAGCAGTGCACAGAACTCTGGAAACACCATATATTTT. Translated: CASSAQNSGNTIYF.

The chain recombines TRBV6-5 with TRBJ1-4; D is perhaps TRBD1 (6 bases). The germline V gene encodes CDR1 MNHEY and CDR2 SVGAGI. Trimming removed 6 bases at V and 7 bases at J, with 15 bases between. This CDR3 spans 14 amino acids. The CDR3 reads CASSSSGTTEKLFF. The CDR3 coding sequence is TGTGCCAGCAGCTCCTCCGGGACAACTGAAAAACTGTTTTTT.

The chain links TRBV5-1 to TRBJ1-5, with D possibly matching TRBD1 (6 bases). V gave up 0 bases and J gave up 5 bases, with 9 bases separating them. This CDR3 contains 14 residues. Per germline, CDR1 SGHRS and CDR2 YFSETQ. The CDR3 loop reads CASSLASGDQPQHF. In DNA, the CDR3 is TGCGCCAGCAGCTTGGCTTCAGGGGATCAGCCCCAGCATTTT.

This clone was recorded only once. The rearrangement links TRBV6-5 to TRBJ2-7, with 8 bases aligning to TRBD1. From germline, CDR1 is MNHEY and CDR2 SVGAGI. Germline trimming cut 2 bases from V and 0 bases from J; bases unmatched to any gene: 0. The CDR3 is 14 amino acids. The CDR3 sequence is CASSYDRGSYEQYF. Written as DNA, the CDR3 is TGTGCCAGCAGTTACGACAGGGGCTCCTACGAGCAGTACTTC.

The CDR3 DNA reads as TGTGCCGCCGGGGACATCTACAATGAGCAGTTCTTC. Translating it yields CAAGDIYNEQFF. The J gene is TRBJ2-1, the V gene TRBV27; possible D gene TRBD1, 6 bases. Trimming took off 11 bases at V and 3 bases at J, with 11 bases between the two ends. CDR1 and CDR2 (germline): MNHEY, SMNVEV (reference sequence). The CDR3 loop spans 12 amino acids.